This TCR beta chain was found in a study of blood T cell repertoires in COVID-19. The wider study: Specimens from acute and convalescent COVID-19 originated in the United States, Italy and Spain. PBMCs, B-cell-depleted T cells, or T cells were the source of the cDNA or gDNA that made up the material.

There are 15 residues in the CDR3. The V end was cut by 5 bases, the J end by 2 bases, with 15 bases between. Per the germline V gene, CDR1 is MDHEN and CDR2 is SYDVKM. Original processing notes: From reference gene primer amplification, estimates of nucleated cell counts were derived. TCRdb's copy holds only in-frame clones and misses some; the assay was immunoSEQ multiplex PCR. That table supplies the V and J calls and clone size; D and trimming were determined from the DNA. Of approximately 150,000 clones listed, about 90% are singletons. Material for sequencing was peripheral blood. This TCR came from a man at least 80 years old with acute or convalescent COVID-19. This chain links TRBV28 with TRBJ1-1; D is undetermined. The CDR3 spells CASSPSLGSNTEAFF. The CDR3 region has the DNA TGTGCCAGCAGTCCCTCCCTCGGGTCCAACACTGAAGCTTTCTTT.